This paragraph reports one T cell receptor (beta chain). The sample originates from a study of OX40 agonist ivuxolimab in advanced cancers. Libraries were prepared by immunoSEQ multiplex PCR; TCRdb keeps only in-frame clonotypes and omits some of them. This table has 70,000 to 80,000 clones, about 81% appearing once. Trimming removed 1 base from V and 8 bases from J; junction bases left unmatched: 0. Germline V gene data show CDR1 as MNHEY and CDR2 as SVGAGI. This CDR3 spans 13 amino acids. Source: CD4+ or CD8+ T cells sorted from blood, taken in a trial of the OX40 agonist ivuxolimab. This chain uses TRBV6-5 with TRBJ2-1; 9 bases map to TRBD1. This TCR was recovered from an adult with an advanced solid tumor such as melanoma, head and neck, liver or kidney cancer. The CDR3 DNA follows: TGTGCCAGCAGTTACTGGACAGGGGATGAGCAGTTCTTC. It codes for CASSYWTGDEQFF.